This TCR beta chain was captured by sequencing in a study of blood T cells in healthy people across ages. With a J-beta primer mix and a sample-barcoded 5' primer, a second PCR ran about 7 to 12 cycles. TCRdb called the 5' RACE reads again in MiXCR, with one record for every CDR3 protein. The sample gives 1.2 million to 1.5 million distinct CDR3 sequences, around 59% of which show up once; approximately 7% is in the top ten. Study conclusions and caveats: Considered underestimates were the diversity estimates obtained from one million T cells.

This clonotype occurred a few times. The target antigen is unknown. Trimming pared 8 bases from V and 4 bases from J, leaving 18 bases between. The CDR3 is made up of 13 amino acids. The germline V gene has CDR1 SQVTM and CDR2 ANQGSEA. V gene TRBV29-1 combines with J gene TRBJ2-7; D perhaps matches TRBD1 (8 bases). This TCR came from a man aged 18 to 30 in good health. The material sequenced was blood. The CDR3 reads CSISTGGGYEQYF. CDR3 nucleotides: TGCAGCATTTCAACAGGGGGGGGATACGAGCAGTACTTC.